The sequence of this TCR beta chain was determined in a study of vaccination effects on CD4 cells after COVID-19 (dated 2022 in TCRdb). As for the study more broadly: Participants received two doses of either the BNT162b2 or the mRNA-1273 mRNA SARS-CoV-2 vaccine. In both COVID-19 convalescent patients and infection-naive vaccine recipients, the study compared SARS-CoV-2 spike-specific CD4+ TCR repertoires from before mRNA vaccination with those from after it. A total of more than 8 COVID-19 convalescent patients and 4 SARS-CoV-2-naive healthy vaccine recipients were included in the full study. Cultures from other donors in the study were sequenced using the Oncomine TCR Beta short-read assay on an Illumina iSeq 100.

For this clone: The antigen it binds to is not known. Nothing much larger sits one base from this clone, and base qualities are not available.

What the authors observed across the whole study: At late post-vaccination timepoints, both infection-induced and vaccine-induced clones showed marked clonal contraction, consistent with waning T cell responses. The study was limited by a small number of convalescent patients and lacked early post-infection timepoints. In healthy vaccine recipients, vaccine-induced clones were almost all SARS-CoV-2 mono-reactive, with only 1 of 255 being cross-reactive with common cold coronaviruses.

The CDR3 sequence holds 13 residues, the cysteine and phenylalanine included. Here the CDR3 DNA is all that survives: 39 bases in frame from base 1. Trimming leaves V shorter by 6 bases and J shorter by 5 bases, with the junction holding 5 bases beyond the gene matches. Via the germline V gene, CDR1 is MDHEN and CDR2 SYDVKM. In the ViraFEST assay, PBMC were stimulated with viral peptide pools, and TCR sequencing was then used to find antigen-specific CD4+ T cell clonotypes based on their expansion. After approximately eleven days of culture, CD4+ T cells were isolated with the EasySep CD4+ T cell isolation kit. The absence of prior SARS-CoV-2 infection in healthy vaccine recipients was confirmed by negative nucleocapsid antibodies before and after vaccination. A few million PBMC per well were cultured with approximately 10 ug/ml peptides in IMDM containing approximately 4.7% human AB serum, roughly 10 IU/ml IL-2 and gentamicin. Half of the culture medium was replaced with fresh IL-2-containing medium on days 3 and 7. Unless otherwise noted, each peptide stimulation condition was cultured in triplicate wells. PBMC were separated from whole blood using Ficoll-Paque Plus gradient centrifugation and were then either cryopreserved at -140C or used fresh. The overlapping peptide pools covered the spike proteins of SARS-CoV-2 as well as those of the common cold coronaviruses HCoV-NL63, HCoV-OC43 and HCoV-229E. The QIAamp micro DNA kit was used to extract genomic DNA from the cultured CD4+ T cells.

Library creation used the immunoSEQ multiplex PCR assay. DNA from the CD4+ T cells that had been cultured and isolated underwent TCR beta CDR3 sequencing. The paper's processing steps were these. Non-productive TCR sequences were removed and reads were trimmed to the CDR3 region, keeping CDR3s of at least 7 amino acids. Antigen-specific clonotypes were identified with the MANAFEST web app by comparing expansion in peptide wells against reference cultures. Positive clones required FDR<0.05 expansion versus reference and all other wells, odds ratio above 5, and frequency above 0.1% in two replicate wells. A clonotype was called cross-reactive if it was significantly expanded both in SARS-CoV-2 spike wells and in at least one common cold coronavirus spike condition. CDR3 similarity was assessed by Levenshtein distance with the stringdist R package, and unrooted trees were built with ape in R 3.6.1. The table comes from immuneACCESS by way of TCRdb, which keeps in-frame sequences with V and J called. Part of the clones is missing from these tables; in studies checked, under half for an unresolved V gene and the rest for unknown reasons. From that table come the V and J calls and clone size; the DNA was used to work out D and trimming. In all, the sample holds about 41,000 clones, and more than 60% of those were seen once. The ten largest clones capture 26% of the sample.

The sequence came from a human donor who received a COVID-19 vaccine. The sequencing here drew on CD4+ T cells from PBMCs cultured with HCoV-OC43 spike peptides, taken before COVID-19 vaccination. The cell subset or site label corresponds to: HCoV-OC43 spike overlapping peptide pool stimulation. The chain links TRBV28 with TRBJ2-3; 7 nucleotides in the junction match TRBD1. For the CDR3, the sequence is CASSLAGGDTQYF. The bases read TGTGCCAGCAGCCTAGCAGGGGGAGATACGCAGTATTTT.